The entry below describes one TCR beta chain. This specimen belongs to a study of blood T cell repertoires in COVID-19. V was pared by 4 bases and J by 8 bases, with 8 bases of the junction left unmatched. This CDR3 contains 15 residues. Germline V gene sequence: CDR1 SGDLS, CDR2 YYNGEE. As processed by the authors: The authors estimated nucleated cell counts from reference gene primer amplification. TCRdb's copy holds only in-frame clones and misses some; the assay was immunoSEQ multiplex PCR. Clone size and the V and J calls come from that table; the DNA yielded D and trimming. The sample has almost 80,000 clones; around 83% are singletons.

The receptor comes from a woman between 65 and 79 years old with acute or convalescent COVID-19. The specimen sequenced was peripheral blood. The rearrangement uses TRBV9 and TRBJ2-1; TRBD2 matches 11 bases. The CDR3 DNA reads TGTGCCAGCAGCCCAACTAGCGGGAGTGTGGATGAGCAGTTCTTC. The encoded protein is CASSPTSGSVDEQFF.